What follows is one T cell receptor (beta chain) and its context. Per the authors' pipeline: The assay estimated nucleated cells by amplifying reference gene primers. The repertoire was sequenced with immunoSEQ multiplex PCR; TCRdb's copy has only in-frame clones and lacks some. V and J calls and clone size come straight from that table; D and trimming were deduced from the DNA. Of around 170,000 clones in the sample, 75% to 80% are singletons; the top ten hold around 14%. This specimen comes from a study of blood T cell repertoires in COVID-19. The wider study: Samples taken during acute and convalescent COVID-19 were collected in the United States, Italy and Spain. The cDNA or gDNA used as material had been derived from T cells, B-cell-depleted T cells, or PBMCs.

Germline loops: CDR1 SGHDT, CDR2 YYEEEE. The CDR3 runs 15 residues. After removal of 5 bases from V and 0 bases from J, the junction contained 2 bases not matched to a gene. The V and J genes are TRBV5-6 and TRBJ2-6; TRBD1 agrees at 7 bases. The specimen was peripheral blood. The receptor was derived from an elderly woman with acute or convalescent COVID-19. The CDR3 loop reads CASRAGGSGANVLTF. CDR3 bases: TGTGCCAGCAGGGCAGGGGGCTCTGGGGCCAACGTCCTGACTTTC.